A single sample is the source of the 9 T cell receptor beta chains below, sequenced in a study of CD8+CD57+ T cells in acquired aplastic anemia. Sequencing involved patients with CD8+CD57+ cell expansion previously shown by flow cytometry. The template used for profiling TCR beta VDJ and CDR3 was genomic DNA. TCRdb reprocessed the reads via MiXCR and lists one record per CDR3 protein. Among around 500,000 distinct CDR3 sequences listed, less than 35% were seen once. Sequenced: sorted CD4+, CD8+, or CD8+CD57+ T cells (not recorded which) from PBMCs. The receptor source for this set is a human donor with aplastic anemia.

In regard to this clonotype: A read error may account for a junction end that differs from germline. The chain joins TRBV7-2 to TRBJ1-1, with no clear D. There are 14 residues in the CDR3. Germline CDR1 and CDR2: SGHTA and FQGNSA. DNA of the CDR3: TGTGCCAGCAGCTTGGAATACGGGAACACTGAAGCTTCCTTT. Translated, it gives CASSLEYGNTEASF.

This clonotype was detected a few times. The V call is TRBV19, the J call TRBJ2-5, with 10 bases that match TRBD2. Germline V gene lookup returns CDR1 LNHDA and CDR2 SQIVND (reference sequence). This CDR3 has 15 residues. V gave up 4 bases and J gave up 5 bases; unmatched junction bases: 7. CDR3 DNA: TGTGCCAGTAGTACAGGACTAGCGGTCCGGGAGACCCAGTACTTC. This translates into CASSTGLAVRETQYF.

Comment on this clonotype: A much larger clone sits a single nucleotide away, making a read error possible. The chain combines TRBV7-9 with TRBJ1-1; D remains unclear. This CDR3 region has 11 residues. Germline CDR1 is SEHNR and CDR2 is FQNEAQ (reference sequence). Trimming pared 7 bases from V and 0 bases from J, leaving 3 bases between. CDR3 sequence: CASNLNTEAFF. The DNA for the CDR3 is TGTGCCAGCAACCTGAACACTGAAGCTTTCTTT.

This chain joins TRBV20-1 and TRBJ2-5, with 7 bases matching TRBD2. V trimming: 4 bases; J trimming: 4 bases; junction bases outside the gene matches: 6. This CDR3 contains 13 residues. Germline CDR1 and CDR2: DFQATT and SNEGSKA (reference sequence). The CDR3 bases are TGCAGTGCTACATCTAGCGGTAGAGAGACCCAGTACTTC. It encodes CSATSSGRETQYF.

The chain joins TRBV10-3 to TRBJ1-2, with TRBD1 matching over 9 bases. The V gene's germline CDR1 is ENHRY and CDR2 SYGVKD. This CDR3 contains 16 residues. The V and J ends lost 10 bases and 4 bases, in that order; junction bases with no gene match: 16. CDR3 sequence (DNA): TGTGCCAGCCCAGGACAGGGGAGCGTCCATGGCTATGGCTACACCTTC. Its translation: CASPGQGSVHGYGYTF.

This clonotype was counted only a few times. This sequence joins TRBV11-2 and TRBJ1-2, with a weak D call TRBD1 (5 bases). V lost 3 bases to trimming and J lost 7 bases, with 24 bases between them. Germline V CDR1 and CDR2: SGHAT, FQNNGV. CDR3 length: 17 amino acids. The CDR3 loop reads CASSFPLGESVGAGYTF. Here the CDR3 DNA reads TGTGCCAGCAGCTTCCCCCTCGGAGAGTCCGTCGGGGCTGGCTACACCTTC.

This clonotype was recorded a few times. V and J are TRBV15 and TRBJ1-1; tentatively, D is TRBD1 (5 bases). The germline V gene encodes CDR1 LNHNV and CDR2 YYDKDF (reference sequence). V was cut by 1 base and J by 6 bases, with 12 bases left in between. This CDR3 contains 14 residues. The chain's CDR3 is CATSRGGINAEAFF. In DNA, the CDR3 is TGTGCCACCAGCAGAGGGGGCATTAACGCTGAAGCTTTCTTT.

This clonotype was seen repeatedly, ten times or more. V and J are TRBV9 and TRBJ2-7, with D uncertain. There are 14 residues in the CDR3. Between the trimmed V and J ends, which lost 2 bases and 0 bases, there was a span of 9 bases. Germline V gene sequence: CDR1 SGDLS, CDR2 YYNGEE. The CDR3 DNA sequence: TGTGCCAGCAGCGTTTCGGCTATCTCCTACGAGCAGTACTTC. Amino acid sequence: CASSVSAISYEQYF.

This clonotype has just a few counts. The chain employs TRBV30 and TRBJ1-6; TRBD1 matches at 8 bases. The germline V gene has CDR1 GTSNPN and CDR2 SVGIG (reference sequence). The V gene end was trimmed by 0 bases and the J gene end by 7 bases; junction bases not matched to a gene: 8. CDR3 length: 16 amino acids. CDR3 coding DNA: TGTGCCTGGAGTGTATCGGGGACAGGCGGCAATTCACCCCTCCACTTT. It codes for CAWSVSGTGGNSPLHF.